The next 5 T cell receptor beta chains were all read from a single sample in a study of PD-L1 blockade in urothelial cancer. Sequenced by immunoSEQ multiplex PCR; TCRdb stores in-frame clones only, minus some. The top ten hold 3.5% to 4.5% of the sample, which has about 55,000 clones, approximately 75% seen once. Sequenced here: PBMCs, sampled around atezolizumab (anti-PD-L1) treatment. The receptors were sampled from a man aged 70 or older with urothelial cancer.

The CDR3 sequence: CASSPSTAGANVLTF. The CDR3 DNA sequence: TGTGCCAGCAGCCCCTCGACAGCTGGGGCCAACGTCCTGACTTTC. The chain couples TRBV11-1 to TRBJ2-6, with a possible D match to TRBD1 (5 bases). This CDR3 is 15 amino acids long. With 5 bases removed from V and 2 bases from J, the gap between germline ends came to 10 bases. Germline V gene lookup returns CDR1 SGHAT and CDR2 FQDESV (reference sequence).

A few counts support this clone. The V gene is TRBV7-8, the J gene TRBJ2-1; D might be TRBD1 (6 bases). V dropped 3 bases and J dropped 0 bases, with 12 bases sitting between them. The germline V gene encodes CDR1 SGHVS and CDR2 FQNEAQ. The CDR3 runs 16 residues. The CDR3 nucleotides read TGTGCCAGCAGCTTTTACAGGGTCAGCTCCTACAATGAGCAGTTCTTC. The encoded protein is CASSFYRVSSYNEQFF.

The chain is built from TRBV29-1 and TRBJ2-3, with D maybe TRBD2 (6 bases). V lost 7 bases and J 4 bases, leaving 12 bases between the germline ends. The CDR3 has 12 amino acids. Germline assignment: CDR1 SQVTM and CDR2 ANQGSEA. The CDR3 loop reads CSAGGDPDTQYF. The CDR3 bases are TGCAGCGCCGGGGGAGACCCAGATACGCAGTATTTT.

The chain links TRBV30 to TRBJ1-3, with 8 bases matching TRBD1. Germline CDR1 and CDR2: GTSNPN and SVGIG (reference sequence). Trimming took 5 bases from V and 2 from J; bases not matched to a gene: 5. The CDR3 is 14 amino acids. The chain's CDR3 is CAWGRGPTGNTIYF. CDR3 DNA: TGTGCCTGGGGCAGGGGGCCGACTGGAAACACCATATATTTT. The whole variable domain, filled in from reference TRBV30 and TRBJ1-3, reads SQTIHQWPATLVQPVGSPLSLECTVEGTSNPNLYWYRQAAGRGLQLLFYSVGIGQISSEVPQNLSASRPQDRQFILSSKKLLLSDSGFYLCAWGRGPTGNTIYFGEGSWLTVV.

The rearrangement uses TRBV5-1 and TRBJ2-3; perhaps TRBD1 as D (6 bases). Germline assignment: CDR1 SGHRS and CDR2 YFSETQ. This CDR3 comprises 16 residues. V was trimmed by 1 base and J by 2 bases, leaving 14 bases between them. The CDR3 nucleotides read TGCGCCAGCAGCTTGTCAGACAGGAGACCCACAGATACGCAGTATTTT. Translating it yields CASSLSDRRPTDTQYF.